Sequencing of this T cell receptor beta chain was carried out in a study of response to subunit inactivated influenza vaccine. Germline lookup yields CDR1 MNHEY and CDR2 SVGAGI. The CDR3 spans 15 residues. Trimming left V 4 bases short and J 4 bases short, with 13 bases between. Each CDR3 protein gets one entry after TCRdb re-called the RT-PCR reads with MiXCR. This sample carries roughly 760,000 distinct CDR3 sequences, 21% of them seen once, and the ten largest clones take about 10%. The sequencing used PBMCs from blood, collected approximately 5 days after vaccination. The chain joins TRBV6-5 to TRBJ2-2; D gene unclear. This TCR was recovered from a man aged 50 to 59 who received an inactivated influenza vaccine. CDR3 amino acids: CASSFWTEGTGELFF. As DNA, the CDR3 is TGTGCCAGCAGTTTTTGGACGGAAGGCACCGGGGAGCTGTTTTTT.